This T cell receptor beta chain was documented in a study of T cell responses to AZD1222 COVID-19 vaccine. TCRdb keeps only in-frame clones here, not all; method: immunoSEQ multiplex PCR. The sample consists of approximately 130,000 clones, roughly 93% of them appearing once. The CDR3 totals 15 residues. From germline, CDR1 is SGHRS and CDR2 YFSETQ. V was cut by 0 bases and J by 3 bases, with 13 bases left in between. Notes on this clone: Antigen: not known.

The study, taken as a whole, reports: Unmutated variant regions are reportedly targeted by nearly half of spike-specific TCRs. Baseline antibody screening turned up just a handful of seropositive AZD1222 recipients. Donors were largely white British and mainly female; clonal diversity was possibly underestimated.

Sample: peripheral blood, taken on day 0 of AZD1222 vaccination. This clonotype was obtained from an adult in good health. This sequence joins TRBV5-1 and TRBJ2-7; possibly TRBD1 for D (6 bases). The CDR3 nucleotides read TGCGCCAGCAGCTTGGCGGGCGGACAGTTCTACGAGCAGTACTTC. The encoded protein is CASSLAGGQFYEQYF.